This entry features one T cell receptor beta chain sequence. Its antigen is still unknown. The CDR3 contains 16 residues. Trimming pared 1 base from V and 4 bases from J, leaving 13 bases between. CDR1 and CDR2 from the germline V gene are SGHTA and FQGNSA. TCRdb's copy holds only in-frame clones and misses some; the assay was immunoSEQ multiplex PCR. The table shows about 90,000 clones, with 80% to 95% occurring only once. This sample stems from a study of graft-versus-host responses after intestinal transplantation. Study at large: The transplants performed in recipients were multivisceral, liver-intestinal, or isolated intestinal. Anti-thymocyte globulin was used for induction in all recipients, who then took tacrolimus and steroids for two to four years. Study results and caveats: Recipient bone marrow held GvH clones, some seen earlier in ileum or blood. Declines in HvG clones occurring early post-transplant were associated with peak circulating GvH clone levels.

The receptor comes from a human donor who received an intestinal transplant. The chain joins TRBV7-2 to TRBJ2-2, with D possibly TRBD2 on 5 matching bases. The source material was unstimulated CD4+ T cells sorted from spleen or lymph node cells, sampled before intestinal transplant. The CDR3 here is CASSLGPTSFTGELFF. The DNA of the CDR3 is TGTGCCAGCAGCTTAGGACCCACTAGTTTCACCGGGGAGCTGTTTTTT.